One TCR beta chain is described in this entry. TCRdb analysed the multiplex PCR reads with MiXCR anew, one entry per CDR3 protein. This sample has 250,000 or so distinct CDR3 sequences; roughly 31% occur once, and the top ten carry roughly 1.2%. Samples came from axillary lymph nodes draining the breast cancer. Trimming at V came to 3 bases and at J to 3 bases, leaving 4 bases not matched to a gene. This CDR3 is built from 14 residues. The V gene's germline CDR1 is SGHNT and CDR2 YENEEA. The data derive from a study of breast tumors, draining lymph nodes, adjacent tissues. The clonotype originates from a female donor with breast cancer. Some clones in this sample may be carry-over from other donors' samples. The J gene is TRBJ1-1, the V gene TRBV11-3, with TRBD1 identical over 7 bases. The sequencing sample was made of axillary lymph node tissue. CDR3 bases: TGTGCCAGCAGCTTTGACAGGGCGGACACTGAAGCTTTCTTT. This sequence encodes CASSFDRADTEAFF.